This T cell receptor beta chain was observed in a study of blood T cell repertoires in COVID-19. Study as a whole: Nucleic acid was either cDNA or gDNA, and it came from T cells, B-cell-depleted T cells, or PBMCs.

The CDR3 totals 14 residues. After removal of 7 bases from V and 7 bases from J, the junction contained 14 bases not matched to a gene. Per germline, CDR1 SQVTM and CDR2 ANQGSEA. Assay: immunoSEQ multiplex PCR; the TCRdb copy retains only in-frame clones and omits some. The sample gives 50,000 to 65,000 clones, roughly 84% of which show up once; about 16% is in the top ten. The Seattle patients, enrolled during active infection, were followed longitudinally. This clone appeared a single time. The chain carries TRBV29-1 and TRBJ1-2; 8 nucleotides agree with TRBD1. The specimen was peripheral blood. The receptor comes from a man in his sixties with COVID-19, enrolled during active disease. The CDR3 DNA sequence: TGCAGCGCTAAAGAGTACGGACAGGGCGGTGGCTACACCTTC. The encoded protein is CSAKEYGQGGGYTF. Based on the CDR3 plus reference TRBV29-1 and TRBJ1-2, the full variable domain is SAVISQKPSRDICQRGTSLTIQCQVDSQVTMMFWYRQQPGQSLTLIATANQGSEATYESGFVIDKFPISRPNLTFSTLTVSNMSPEDSSIYLCSAKEYGQGGGYTFGSGTRLTVV.